Listed here is a single T cell receptor (beta chain). Other DNA sequences in this sample translate to the same CDR3. Germline V gives CDR1 KGHSH, CDR2 LQKENI. This CDR3 contains 15 residues. Trimming cost V 6 bases and J 1 base; bases outside gene matches: 4. Libraries were prepared by immunoSEQ multiplex PCR; TCRdb keeps only in-frame clonotypes and omits some of them. This table has 300,000 to 400,000 clones, roughly 90% appearing once. This specimen comes from a study of blood T cell repertoires in COVID-19. The genes are TRBV18 and TRBJ2-2, with 8 bases fitting TRBD1. The clonotype was recovered from a woman aged 30 to 39 with COVID-19, enrolled during active disease. Input material: peripheral blood. CDR3 coding DNA: TGTGCCAGCTCCCCCACAGGGGGGAACACCGGGGAGCTGTTTTTT. Protein: CASSPTGGNTGELFF.